This T cell receptor (beta chain) was retrieved from a study of T cell responses to AZD1222 COVID-19 vaccine. Assay used: immunoSEQ multiplex PCR; TCRdb lists only in-frame clones, some missing. Of tens of thousands of clones in the sample, about three quarters were seen once. The CDR3 has 16 amino acids. CDR1 and CDR2 from the germline V gene are LNHDA and SQIVND (reference sequence). The ends were cut back, 5 bases at V and 0 bases at J, with 14 bases in the middle. The source of this sequence is an adult in good health. The V call is TRBV19, the J call TRBJ1-5; D is unclear. Sequenced material: peripheral blood, taken on day 0 of AZD1222 vaccination. The CDR3 region is CASSLRDLDSNQPQHF. In DNA, the CDR3 is TGTGCCAGTAGTTTGAGGGATCTGGATAGCAATCAGCCCCAGCATTTT.